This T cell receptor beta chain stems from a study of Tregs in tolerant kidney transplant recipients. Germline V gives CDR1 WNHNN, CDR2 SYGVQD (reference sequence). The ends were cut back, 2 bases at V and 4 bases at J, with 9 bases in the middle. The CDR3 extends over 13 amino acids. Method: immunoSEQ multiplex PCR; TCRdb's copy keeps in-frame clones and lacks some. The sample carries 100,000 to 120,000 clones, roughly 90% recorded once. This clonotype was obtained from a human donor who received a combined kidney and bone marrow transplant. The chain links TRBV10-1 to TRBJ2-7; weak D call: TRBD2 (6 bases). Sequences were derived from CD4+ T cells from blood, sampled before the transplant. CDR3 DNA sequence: TGCGCCAGCAGTGAGAATGGGGGGTACGAGCAGTACTTC. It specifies CASSENGGYEQYF.